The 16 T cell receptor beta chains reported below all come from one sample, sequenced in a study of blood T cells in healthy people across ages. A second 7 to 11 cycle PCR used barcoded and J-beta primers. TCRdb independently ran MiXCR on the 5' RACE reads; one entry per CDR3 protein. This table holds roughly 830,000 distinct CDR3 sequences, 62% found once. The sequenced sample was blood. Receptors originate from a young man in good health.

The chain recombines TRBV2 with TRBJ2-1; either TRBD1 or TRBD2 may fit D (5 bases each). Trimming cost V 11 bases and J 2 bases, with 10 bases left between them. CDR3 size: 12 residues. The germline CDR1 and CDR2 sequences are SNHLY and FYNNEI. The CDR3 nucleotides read TGTGCCGTACGGGACCCCTACAATGAGCAGTTCTTC. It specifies CAVRDPYNEQFF.

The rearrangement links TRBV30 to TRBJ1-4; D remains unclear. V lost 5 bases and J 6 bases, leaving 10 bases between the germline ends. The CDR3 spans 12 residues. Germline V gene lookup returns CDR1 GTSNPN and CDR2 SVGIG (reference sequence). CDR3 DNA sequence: TGTGCCTGGGCGGAGGTGGATGAAAAACTGTTTTTT. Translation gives CAWAEVDEKLFF.

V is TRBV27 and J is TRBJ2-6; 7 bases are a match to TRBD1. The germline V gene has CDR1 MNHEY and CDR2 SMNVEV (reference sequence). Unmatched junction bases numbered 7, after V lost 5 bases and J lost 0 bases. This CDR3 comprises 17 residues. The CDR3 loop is CASSLGQENSGANVLTF. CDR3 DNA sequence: TGTGCCAGCAGTCTCGGACAGGAGAACTCTGGGGCCAACGTCCTGACTTTC. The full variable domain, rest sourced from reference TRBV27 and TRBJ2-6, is EAQVTQNPRYLITVTGKKLTVTCSQNMNHEYMSWYRQDPGLGLRQIYYSMNVEVTDKGDVPEGYKVSRKEKRNFPLILESPSPNQTSLYFCASSLGQENSGANVLTFGAGSRLTVL.

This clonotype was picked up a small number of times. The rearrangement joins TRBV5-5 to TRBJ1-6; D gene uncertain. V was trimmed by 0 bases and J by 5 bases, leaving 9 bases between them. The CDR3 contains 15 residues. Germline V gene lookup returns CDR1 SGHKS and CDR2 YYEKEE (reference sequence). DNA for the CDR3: TGTGCCAGCAGCTTGGTGGCAGCAAATAATTCACCCCTCCACTTT. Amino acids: CASSLVAANNSPLHF.

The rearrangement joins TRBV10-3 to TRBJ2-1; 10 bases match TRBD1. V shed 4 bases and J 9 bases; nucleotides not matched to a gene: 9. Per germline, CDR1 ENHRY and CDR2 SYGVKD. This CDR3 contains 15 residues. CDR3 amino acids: CAISGGTGDSGEQFF. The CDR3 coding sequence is TGTGCCATCAGTGGGGGGACAGGGGACTCAGGTGAGCAGTTCTTC.

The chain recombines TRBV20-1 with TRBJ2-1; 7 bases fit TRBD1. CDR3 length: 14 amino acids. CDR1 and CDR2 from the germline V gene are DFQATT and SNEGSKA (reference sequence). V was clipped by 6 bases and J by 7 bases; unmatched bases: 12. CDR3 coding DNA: TGCAGTGCCCCCGTCCTAGGGGGCTGGAATGAGCAGTTCTTC. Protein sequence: CSAPVLGGWNEQFF.

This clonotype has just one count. CDR3 DNA sequence: TGTGCCAGCAGTCCTCGAATCGGGGCCTATGGCTACACCTTC. Amino acid sequence: CASSPRIGAYGYTF. The genes are TRBV6-5 and TRBJ1-2; the D gene is possibly TRBD1 (5 bases). The length of the CDR3 is 14 residues. V was trimmed by 5 bases and J by 4 bases, leaving 14 bases between them. CDR1 MNHEY and CDR2 SVGAGI come from the germline V gene.

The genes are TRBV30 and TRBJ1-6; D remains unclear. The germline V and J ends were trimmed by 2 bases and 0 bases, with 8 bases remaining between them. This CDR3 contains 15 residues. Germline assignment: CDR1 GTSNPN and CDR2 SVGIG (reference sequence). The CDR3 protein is CAWSPGSSYNSPLHF. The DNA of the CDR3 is TGTGCCTGGAGTCCCGGCAGCTCCTATAATTCACCCCTCCACTTT.

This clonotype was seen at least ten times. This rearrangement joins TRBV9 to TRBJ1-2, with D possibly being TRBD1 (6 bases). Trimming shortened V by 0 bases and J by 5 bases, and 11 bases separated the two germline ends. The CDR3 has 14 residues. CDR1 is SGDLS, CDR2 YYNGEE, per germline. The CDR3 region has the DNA TGTGCCAGCAGCGTAGGAGCAGGGGCATATGGCTACACCTTC. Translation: CASSVGAGAYGYTF.

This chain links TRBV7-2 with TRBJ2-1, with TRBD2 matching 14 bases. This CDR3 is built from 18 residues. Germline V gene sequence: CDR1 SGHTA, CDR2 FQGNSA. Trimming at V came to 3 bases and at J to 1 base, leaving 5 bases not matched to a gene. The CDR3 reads CASSLMGTSGGSYNEQFF. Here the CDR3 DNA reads TGTGCCAGCAGCTTGATGGGGACTAGCGGGGGATCCTACAATGAGCAGTTCTTC.

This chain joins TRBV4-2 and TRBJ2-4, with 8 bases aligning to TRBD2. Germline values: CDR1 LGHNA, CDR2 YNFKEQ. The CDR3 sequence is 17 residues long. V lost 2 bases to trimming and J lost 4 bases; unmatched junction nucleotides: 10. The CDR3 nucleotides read TGTGCCAGCAGCCAAACATTGATAACTAGCGGAAAAAACATTCAGTACTTC. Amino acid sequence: CASSQTLITSGKNIQYF.

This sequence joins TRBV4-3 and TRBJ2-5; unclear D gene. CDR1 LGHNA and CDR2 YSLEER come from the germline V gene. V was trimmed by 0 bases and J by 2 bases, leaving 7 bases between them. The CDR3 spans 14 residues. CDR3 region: CASSQELNQETQYF. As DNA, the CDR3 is TGCGCCAGCAGCCAAGAATTGAATCAAGAGACCCAGTACTTC.

For the CDR3, the DNA is TGTGCCAGCTCCCCCAGGGGAGATACTGAAGCTTTCTTT. Its translation: CASSPRGDTEAFF. This chain links TRBV5-6 with TRBJ1-1, with a tentative D call TRBD1 (6 bases). The CDR3 is 13 residues long. The V end lost 7 bases, the J end lost 5 bases, and 15 bases lay between the germline ends. CDR1 is SGHDT, CDR2 YYEEEE, per germline.

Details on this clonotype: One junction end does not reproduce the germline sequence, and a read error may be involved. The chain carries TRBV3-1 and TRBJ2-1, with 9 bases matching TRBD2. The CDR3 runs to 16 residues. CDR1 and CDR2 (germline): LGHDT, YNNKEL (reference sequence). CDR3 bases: TGTGCCAGCAGCCAAGGCCTAGCGGGGTCCTCCAATGAGCAGTTCTTC. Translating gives CASSQGLAGSSNEQFF.

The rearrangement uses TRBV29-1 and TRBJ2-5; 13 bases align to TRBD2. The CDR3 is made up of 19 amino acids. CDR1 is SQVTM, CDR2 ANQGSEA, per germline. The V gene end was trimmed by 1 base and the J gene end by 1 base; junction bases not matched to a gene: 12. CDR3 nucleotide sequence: TGCAGCGTTGAAGCCCCCGAAATCCGACTAGCGGGGGGCCAAGAGACCCAGTACTTC. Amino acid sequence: CSVEAPEIRLAGGQETQYF.

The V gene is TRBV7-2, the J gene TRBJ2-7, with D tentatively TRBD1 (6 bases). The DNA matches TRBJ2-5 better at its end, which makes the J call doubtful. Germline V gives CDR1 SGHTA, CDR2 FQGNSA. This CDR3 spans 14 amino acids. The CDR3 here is CASSSQGNRETQYF. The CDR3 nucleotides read TGTGCCAGCAGCTCCCAGGGGAACCGAGAGACCCAGTACTTC.